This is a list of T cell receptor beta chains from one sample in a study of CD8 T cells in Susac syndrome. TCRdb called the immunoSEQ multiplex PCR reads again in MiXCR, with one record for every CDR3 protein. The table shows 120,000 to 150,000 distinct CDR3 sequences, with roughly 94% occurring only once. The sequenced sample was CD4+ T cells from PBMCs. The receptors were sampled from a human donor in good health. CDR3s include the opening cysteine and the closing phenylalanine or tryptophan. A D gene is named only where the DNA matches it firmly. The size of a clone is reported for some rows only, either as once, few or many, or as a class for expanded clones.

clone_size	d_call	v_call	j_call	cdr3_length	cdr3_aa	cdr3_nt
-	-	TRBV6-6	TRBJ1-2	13	CASTPHGSYGYTF	TGTGCCAGCACTCCTCATGGATCCTATGGCTACACCTTC
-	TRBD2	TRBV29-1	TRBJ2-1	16	CSVETPSSGSYNEQFF	TGCAGCGTTGAAACTCCTTCTAGCGGGAGTTACAATGAGCAGTTCTTC
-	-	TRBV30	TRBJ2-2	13	CAWSSQLTGELFF	TGTGCCTGGAGTTCACAGTTGACCGGGGAGCTGTTTTTT
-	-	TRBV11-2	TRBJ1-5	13	CASSLNSNQPQHF	TGTGCCAGCAGCTTGAATAGCAATCAGCCCCAGCATTTT
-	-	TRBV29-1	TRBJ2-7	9	CKGGGEQYF	TGCAAGGGGGGTGGGGAGCAGTACTTC
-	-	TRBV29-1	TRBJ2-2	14	CSAGRLGATGELFF	TGCAGCGCCGGGAGATTAGGGGCCACCGGGGAGCTGTTTTTT
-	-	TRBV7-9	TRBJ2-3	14	CASSPRTGTDTQYF	TGTGCCAGCAGCCCCAGGACGGGAACAGATACGCAGTATTTT
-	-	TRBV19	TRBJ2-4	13	CASSIQWKNIQYF	TGTGCCAGTAGTATCCAGTGGAAAAACATTCAGTACTTC
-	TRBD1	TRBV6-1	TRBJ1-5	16	CASSLRPAGGLEPQHF	TGTGCCAGCAGCCTACGGCCAGCAGGGGGGTTAGAGCCCCAGCATTTT
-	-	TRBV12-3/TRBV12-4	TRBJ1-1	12	CASSYGNTEAFF	TGTGCCAGCAGTTATGGGAACACTGAAGCTTTCTTT
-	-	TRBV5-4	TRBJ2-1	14	CASSFGGTGNEQFF	TGTGCCAGCAGCTTTGGCGGGACTGGAAATGAGCAGTTCTTC
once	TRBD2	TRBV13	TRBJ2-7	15	CASSPRGLAYYEQYF	TGTGCCAGCAGTCCTAGGGGACTAGCGTATTACGAGCAGTACTTC
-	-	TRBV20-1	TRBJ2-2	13	CSASRDPTGELFF	TGCAGTGCATCCCGGGATCCCACCGGGGAGCTGTTTTTT
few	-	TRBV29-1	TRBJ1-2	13	CSVGGGVNYGYTF	TGCAGCGTTGGAGGTGGGGTTAACTATGGCTACACCTTC
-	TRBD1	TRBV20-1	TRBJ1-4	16	CSARDPSGTGSEKLFF	TGCAGTGCTAGAGATCCTTCGGGGACAGGGTCTGAAAAACTGTTTTTT
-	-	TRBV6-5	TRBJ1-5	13	CASSQGLGQPQHF	TGTGCCAGCAGTCAGGGATTAGGTCAGCCCCAGCATTTT
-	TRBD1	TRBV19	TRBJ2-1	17	CASSQPLGQGGNNEQFF	TGTGCCAGTAGTCAACCCCTGGGACAGGGGGGGAACAATGAGCAGTTCTTC
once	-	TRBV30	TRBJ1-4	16	CAWSRGGAGGGEKLFF	TGTGCCTGGAGTAGGGGTGGGGCAGGTGGCGGCGAAAAACTGTTTTTT
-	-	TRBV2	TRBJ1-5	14	CASKQDLSNQPQHF	TGTGCCAGCAAACAGGACCTTAGCAATCAGCCCCAGCATTTT
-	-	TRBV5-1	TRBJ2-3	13	CASSFTNTDTQYF	TGCGCCAGCAGCTTTACCAACACAGATACGCAGTATTTT
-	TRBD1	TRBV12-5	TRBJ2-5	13	CASMTGAGETQYF	TGTGCTTCCATGACAGGGGCGGGGGAGACCCAGTACTTC
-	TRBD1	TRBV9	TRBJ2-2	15	CASSVTGGLTGELFF	TGTGCCAGCAGCGTAACAGGGGGTCTAACCGGGGAGCTGTTTTTT
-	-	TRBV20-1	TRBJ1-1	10	CSASNTEAFF	TGCAGTGCTAGCAACACTGAAGCTTTCTTT
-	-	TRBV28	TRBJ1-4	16	CASSLSPGATNEKLFF	TGTGCCAGCAGTTTATCCCCGGGTGCAACTAATGAAAAACTGTTTTTT
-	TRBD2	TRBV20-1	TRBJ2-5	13	CSARGGRDETQYF	TGCAGTGCCCGGGGGGGCAGGGACGAGACCCAGTACTTC
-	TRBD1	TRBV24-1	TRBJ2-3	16	CATSDPGQGITDTQYF	TGTGCCACCAGTGACCCCGGACAGGGGATCACAGATACGCAGTATTTT
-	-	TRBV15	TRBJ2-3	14	CATSRARAADTQYF	TGTGCCACCAGCAGAGCGAGGGCCGCAGATACGCAGTATTTT
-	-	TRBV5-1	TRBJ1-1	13	CASSLERQTEAFF	TGCGCCAGCAGTCTCGAAAGGCAGACTGAAGCTTTCTTT
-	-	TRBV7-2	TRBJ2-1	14	CASSAGTTYNEQFF	TGTGCCAGCAGCGCCGGGACGACCTACAATGAGCAGTTCTTC
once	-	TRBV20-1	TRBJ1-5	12	CSARSQAQPQHF	TGCAGTGCTAGATCACAGGCACAGCCCCAGCATTTT
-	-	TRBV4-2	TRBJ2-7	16	CASSQRGDLASYEQYF	TGTGCCAGCAGCCAGAGGGGCGACTTGGCTTCCTACGAGCAGTACTTC
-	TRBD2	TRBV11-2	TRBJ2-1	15	CASSLEREVYNEQFF	TGTGCCAGCAGCTTAGAGCGGGAGGTCTACAATGAGCAGTTCTTC
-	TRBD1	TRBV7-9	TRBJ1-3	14	CASRGTGSENTIYF	TGTGCCAGCAGGGGGACAGGGTCAGAAAACACCATATATTTT
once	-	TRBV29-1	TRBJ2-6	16	CSVVGADSSGANVLTF	TGCAGCGTTGTCGGAGCGGATTCTTCTGGGGCCAACGTCCTGACTTTC
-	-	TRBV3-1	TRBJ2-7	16	CASSLLRGDLTYEQYF	TGTGCCAGCAGCCTCCTGAGAGGGGACCTAACCTACGAGCAGTACTTC
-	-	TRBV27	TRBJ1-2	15	CASSPRAHQAYGYTF	TGTGCCAGCAGTCCCCGGGCCCACCAAGCCTATGGCTACACCTTC
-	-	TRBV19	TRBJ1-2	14	CASTTRFKDWGYTF	TGTGCCAGTACCACCCGGTTTAAAGATTGGGGCTACACCTTC
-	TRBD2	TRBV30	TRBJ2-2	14	CAWLAVANTGELFF	TGTGCCTGGCTAGCGGTCGCGAACACCGGGGAGCTGTTTTTT
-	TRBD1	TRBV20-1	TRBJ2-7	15	CSARAPGQGSYEQYF	TGCAGTGCTAGAGCCCCGGGACAGGGGTCCTACGAGCAGTACTTC
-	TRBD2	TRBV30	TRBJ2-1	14	CAWDVSGRGDEQFF	TGTGCCTGGGACGTTAGCGGGAGAGGGGATGAGCAGTTCTTC
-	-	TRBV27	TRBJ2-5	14	CASSLSPGPETQYF	TGTGCCAGCAGTTTATCCCCAGGTCCGGAGACCCAGTACTTC
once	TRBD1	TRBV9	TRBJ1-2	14	CASSATGQGRGYTF	TGTGCCAGCAGCGCCACGGGACAGGGACGAGGCTACACCTTC
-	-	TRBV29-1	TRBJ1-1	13	CSVGAGLSPEAFF	TGCAGCGTTGGGGCAGGGTTGAGCCCTGAAGCTTTCTTT
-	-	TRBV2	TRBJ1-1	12	CASSDGWTEAFF	TGTGCCAGCAGTGACGGGTGGACTGAAGCTTTCTTT